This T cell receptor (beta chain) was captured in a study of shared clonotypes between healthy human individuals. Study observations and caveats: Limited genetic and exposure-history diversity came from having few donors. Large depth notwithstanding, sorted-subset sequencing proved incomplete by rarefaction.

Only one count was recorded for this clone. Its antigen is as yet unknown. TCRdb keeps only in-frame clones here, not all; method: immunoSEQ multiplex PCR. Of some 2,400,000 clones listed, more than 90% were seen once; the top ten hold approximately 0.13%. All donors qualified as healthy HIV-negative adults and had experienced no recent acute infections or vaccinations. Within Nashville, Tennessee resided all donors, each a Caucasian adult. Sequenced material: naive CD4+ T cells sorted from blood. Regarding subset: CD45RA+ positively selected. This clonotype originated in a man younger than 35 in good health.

CDR3 loop: CSVAGTSGYYEQYF. CDR3 nucleotide sequence: TGCAGCGTTGCCGGGACTAGCGGCTACTACGAGCAGTACTTC. V usage is TRBV29-1 and J usage is TRBJ2-7; 11 positions match TRBD2. The CDR3 sequence is 14 residues long. V trimming: 4 bases; J trimming: 3 bases; junction bases outside the gene matches: 5. Germline CDR1 SQVTM, CDR2 ANQGSEA.